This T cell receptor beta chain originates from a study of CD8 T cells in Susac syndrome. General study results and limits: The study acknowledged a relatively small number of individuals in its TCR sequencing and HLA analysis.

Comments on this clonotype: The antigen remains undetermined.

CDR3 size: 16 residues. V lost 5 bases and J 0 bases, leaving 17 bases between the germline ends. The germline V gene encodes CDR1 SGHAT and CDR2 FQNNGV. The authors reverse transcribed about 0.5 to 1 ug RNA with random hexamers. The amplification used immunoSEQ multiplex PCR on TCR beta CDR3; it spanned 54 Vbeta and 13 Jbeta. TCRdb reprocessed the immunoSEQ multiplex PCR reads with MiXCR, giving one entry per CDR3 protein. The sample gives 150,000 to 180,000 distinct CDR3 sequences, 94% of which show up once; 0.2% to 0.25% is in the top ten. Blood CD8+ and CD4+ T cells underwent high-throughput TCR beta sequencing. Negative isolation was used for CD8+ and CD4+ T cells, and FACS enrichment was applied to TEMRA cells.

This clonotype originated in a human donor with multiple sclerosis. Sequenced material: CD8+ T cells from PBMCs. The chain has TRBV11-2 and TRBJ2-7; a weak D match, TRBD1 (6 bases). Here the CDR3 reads CASSLGVRGGSYEQYF. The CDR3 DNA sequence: TGTGCCAGCAGCCTGGGAGTGCGAGGGGGCTCCTACGAGCAGTACTTC.